This T cell receptor (beta chain) originates from a study of blood T cell repertoires in COVID-19. Background on the study: Donors in the United States, Italy and Spain gave samples during acute or convalescent COVID-19. PBMCs, B-cell-depleted T cells, or T cells were the source of the cDNA or gDNA that made up the material.

Generated by immunoSEQ multiplex PCR, the TCRdb table keeps only in-frame clones and is missing some. Here the sample spans approximately 360,000 clones, more than 80% being singletons. The V and J ends lost 2 bases and 2 bases, in that order; junction bases with no gene match: 4. This CDR3 is built from 16 residues. CDR1 and CDR2 from the germline V gene are ENHRY and SYGVKD. Sequencing was carried out using peripheral blood. The chain uses TRBV10-3 and TRBJ2-7, with TRBD1 identical over 12 bases. The receptor's source is a man aged 40-55 years with acute or convalescent COVID-19. CDR3 sequence reads: CAISERGQGAPYEQYF. The DNA for the CDR3 is TGTGCCATCAGTGAGCGGGGACAGGGGGCACCCTACGAGCAGTACTTC.